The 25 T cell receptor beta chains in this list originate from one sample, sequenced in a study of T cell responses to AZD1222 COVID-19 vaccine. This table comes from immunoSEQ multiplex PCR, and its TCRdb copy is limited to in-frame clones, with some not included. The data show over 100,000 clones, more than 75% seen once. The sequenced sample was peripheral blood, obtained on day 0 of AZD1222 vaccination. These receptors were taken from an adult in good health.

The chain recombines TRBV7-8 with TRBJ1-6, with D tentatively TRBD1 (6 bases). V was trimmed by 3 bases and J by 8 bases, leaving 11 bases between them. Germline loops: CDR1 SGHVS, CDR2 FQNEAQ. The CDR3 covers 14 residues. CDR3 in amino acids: CASSLPGVDSPLHF. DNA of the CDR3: TGTGCCAGCAGCTTGCCAGGGGTGGATTCACCCCTCCACTTT.

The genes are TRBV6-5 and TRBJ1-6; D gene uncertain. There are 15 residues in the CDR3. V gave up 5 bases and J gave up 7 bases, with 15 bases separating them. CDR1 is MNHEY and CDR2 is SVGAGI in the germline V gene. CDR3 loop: CASSPSWGINSPLHF. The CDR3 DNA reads TGTGCCAGCAGTCCGAGTTGGGGTATCAATTCACCCCTCCACTTT.

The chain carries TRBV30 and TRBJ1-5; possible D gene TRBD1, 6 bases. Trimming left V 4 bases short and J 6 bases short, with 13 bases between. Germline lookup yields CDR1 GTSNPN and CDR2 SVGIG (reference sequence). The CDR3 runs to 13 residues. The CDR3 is CAWTGDVSQPQHF. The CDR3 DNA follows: TGTGCCTGGACAGGGGATGTGAGTCAGCCCCAGCATTTT.

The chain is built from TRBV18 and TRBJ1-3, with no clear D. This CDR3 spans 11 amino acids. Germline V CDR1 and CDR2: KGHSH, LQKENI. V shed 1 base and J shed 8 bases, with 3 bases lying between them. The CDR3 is CASSPRDTIYF. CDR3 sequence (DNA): TGTGCCAGCTCACCACGAGACACCATATATTTT.

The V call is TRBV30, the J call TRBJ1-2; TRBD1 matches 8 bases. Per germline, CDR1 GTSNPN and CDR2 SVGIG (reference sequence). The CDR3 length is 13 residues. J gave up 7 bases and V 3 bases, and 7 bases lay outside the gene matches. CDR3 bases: TGTGCCTGGAGCACAGGGGGGGTTGGTGGCTACACCTTC. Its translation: CAWSTGGVGGYTF.

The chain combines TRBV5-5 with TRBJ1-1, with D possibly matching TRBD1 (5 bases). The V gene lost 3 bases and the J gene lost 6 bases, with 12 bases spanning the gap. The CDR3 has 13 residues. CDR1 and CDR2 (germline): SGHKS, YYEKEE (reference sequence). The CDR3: CASSYGGAAEAFF. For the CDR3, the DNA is TGTGCCAGCAGCTATGGGGGTGCGGCTGAAGCTTTCTTT.

CDR3: CAGQDSFPYNEQFF. CDR3 in DNA: TGTGCCGGCCAGGACTCATTCCCTTACAATGAGCAGTTCTTC. The rearrangement joins TRBV27 to TRBJ2-1, with D perhaps TRBD2 (5 bases). The CDR3 length is 14 residues. Germline CDR1 and CDR2: MNHEY and SMNVEV (reference sequence). The V and J ends lost 11 bases and 4 bases respectively, with 18 bases between them.

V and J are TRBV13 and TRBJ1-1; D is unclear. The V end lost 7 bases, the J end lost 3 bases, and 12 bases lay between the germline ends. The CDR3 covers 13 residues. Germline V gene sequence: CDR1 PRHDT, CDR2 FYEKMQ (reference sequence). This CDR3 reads CASTRAADTEAFF. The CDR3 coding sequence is TGTGCCAGCACCCGGGCCGCGGACACTGAAGCTTTCTTT. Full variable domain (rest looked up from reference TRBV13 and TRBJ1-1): AAGVIQSPRHLIKEKRETATLKCYPIPRHDTVYWYQQGPGQDPQFLISFYEKMQSDKGSIPDRFSAQQFSDYHSELNMSSLELGDSALYFCASTRAADTEAFFGQGTRLTVV.

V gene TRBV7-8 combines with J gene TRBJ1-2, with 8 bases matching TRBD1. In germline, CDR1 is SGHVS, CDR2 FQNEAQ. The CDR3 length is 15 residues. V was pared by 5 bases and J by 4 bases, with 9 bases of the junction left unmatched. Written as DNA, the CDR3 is TGTGCCAGCAGCCACGGACAGGGAGGGTCCTATGGCTACACCTTC. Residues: CASSHGQGGSYGYTF.

As DNA, the CDR3 is TGTGCCAGCGGGACAGGGGAACACTATGAAAAACTGTTTTTT. It specifies CASGTGEHYEKLFF. The chain employs TRBV7-2 and TRBJ1-4; 10 nucleotides agree with TRBD1. V shed 8 bases and J 6 bases; nucleotides not matched to a gene: 6. The CDR3 is 14 amino acids. Germline-derived CDR1 and CDR2 are SGHTA and FQGNSA. Drawing the rest from reference TRBV7-2 and TRBJ1-4, the complete variable domain is GAGVSQSPSNKVTEKGKDVELRCDPISGHTALYWYRQSLGQGLEFLIYFQGNSAPDKSGLPSDRFSAERTGGSVSTLTIQRTQQEDSAVYLCASGTGEHYEKLFFGSGTQLSVL.

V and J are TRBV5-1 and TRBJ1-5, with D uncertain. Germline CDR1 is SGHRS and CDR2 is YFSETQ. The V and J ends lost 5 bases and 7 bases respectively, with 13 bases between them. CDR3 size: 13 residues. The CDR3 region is CASSFDPNQPQHF. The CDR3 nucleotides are TGCGCCAGCAGTTTCGACCCGAACCAGCCCCAGCATTTT.

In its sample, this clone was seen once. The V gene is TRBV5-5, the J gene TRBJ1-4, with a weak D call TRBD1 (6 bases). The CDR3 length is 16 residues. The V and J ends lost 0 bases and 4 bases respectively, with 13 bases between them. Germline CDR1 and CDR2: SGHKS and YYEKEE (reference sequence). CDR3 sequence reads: CASSLVIRGNNEKLFF. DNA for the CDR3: TGTGCCAGCAGCTTGGTAATTAGGGGGAATAATGAAAAACTGTTTTTT. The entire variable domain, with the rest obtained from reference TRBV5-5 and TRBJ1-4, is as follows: DAGVTQSPTHLIKTRGQQVTLRCSPISGHKSVSWYQQVLGQGPQFIFQYYEKEERGRGNFPDRFSARQFPNYSSELNVNALLLGDSALYLCASSLVIRGNNEKLFFGSGTQLSVL.

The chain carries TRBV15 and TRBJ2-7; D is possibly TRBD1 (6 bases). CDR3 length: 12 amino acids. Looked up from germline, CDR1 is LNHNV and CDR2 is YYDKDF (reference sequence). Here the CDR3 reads CAELAGAYEQYF. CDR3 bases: TGTGCAGAATTGGCAGGGGCCTACGAGCAGTACTTC.

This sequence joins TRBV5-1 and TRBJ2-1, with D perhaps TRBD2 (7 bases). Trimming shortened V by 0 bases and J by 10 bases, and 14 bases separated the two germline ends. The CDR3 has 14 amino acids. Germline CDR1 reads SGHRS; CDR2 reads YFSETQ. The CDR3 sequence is CASSLAVRGGEQFF. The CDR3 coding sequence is TGCGCCAGCAGCTTGGCGGTAAGGGGGGGAGAGCAGTTCTTC.

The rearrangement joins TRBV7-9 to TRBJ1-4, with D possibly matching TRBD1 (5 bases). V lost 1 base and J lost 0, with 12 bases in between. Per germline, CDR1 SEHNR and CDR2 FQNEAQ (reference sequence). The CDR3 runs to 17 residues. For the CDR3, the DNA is TGTGCCAGCAGCTTAGTTGCAGGGCGCGCAACTAATGAAAAACTGTTTTTT. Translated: CASSLVAGRATNEKLFF.

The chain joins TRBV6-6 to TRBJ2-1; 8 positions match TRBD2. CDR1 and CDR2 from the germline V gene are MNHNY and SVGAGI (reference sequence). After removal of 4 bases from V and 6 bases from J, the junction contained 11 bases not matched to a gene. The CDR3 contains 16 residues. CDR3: CASSFQRERRGNEQFF. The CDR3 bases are TGTGCCAGCAGTTTTCAGCGGGAGCGTAGAGGCAATGAGCAGTTCTTC.

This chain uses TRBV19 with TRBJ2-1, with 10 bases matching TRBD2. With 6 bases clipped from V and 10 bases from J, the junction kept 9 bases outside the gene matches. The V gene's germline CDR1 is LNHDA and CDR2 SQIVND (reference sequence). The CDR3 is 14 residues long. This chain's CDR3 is CASSSGTSVREQFF. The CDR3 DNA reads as TGTGCCAGTAGCTCCGGGACTAGCGTTAGGGAGCAGTTCTTC.

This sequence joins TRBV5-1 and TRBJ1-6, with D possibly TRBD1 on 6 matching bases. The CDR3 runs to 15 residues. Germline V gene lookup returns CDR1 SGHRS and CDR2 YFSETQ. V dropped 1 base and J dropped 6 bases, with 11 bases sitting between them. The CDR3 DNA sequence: TGCGCCAGCAGCTTGAATGCAGGGGCTAATTCACCCCTCCACTTT. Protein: CASSLNAGANSPLHF.

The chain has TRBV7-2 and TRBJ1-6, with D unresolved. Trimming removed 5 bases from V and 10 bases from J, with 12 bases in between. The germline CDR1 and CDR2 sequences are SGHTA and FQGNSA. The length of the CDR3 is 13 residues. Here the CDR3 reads CASSPDLRSPLHF. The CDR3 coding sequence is TGTGCCAGCAGCCCAGACTTGAGGTCACCCCTCCACTTT.

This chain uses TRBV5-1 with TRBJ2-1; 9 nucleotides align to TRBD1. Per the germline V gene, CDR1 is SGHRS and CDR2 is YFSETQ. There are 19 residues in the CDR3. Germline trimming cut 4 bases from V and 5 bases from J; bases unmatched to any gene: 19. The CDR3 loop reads CASSIGGTGFSPIHNEQFF. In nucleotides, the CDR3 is TGCGCCAGCAGCATTGGGGGGACAGGGTTCAGTCCCATCCACAATGAGCAGTTCTTC.

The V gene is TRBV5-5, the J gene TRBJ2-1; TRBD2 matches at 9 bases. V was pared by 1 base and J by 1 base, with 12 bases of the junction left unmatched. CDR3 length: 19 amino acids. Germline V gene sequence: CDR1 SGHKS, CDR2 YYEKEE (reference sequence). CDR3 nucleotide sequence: TGTGCCAGCAGCTTGCAACCGGGACTAGCATCTTTTTCCTACAATGAGCAGTTCTTC. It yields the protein CASSLQPGLASFSYNEQFF.

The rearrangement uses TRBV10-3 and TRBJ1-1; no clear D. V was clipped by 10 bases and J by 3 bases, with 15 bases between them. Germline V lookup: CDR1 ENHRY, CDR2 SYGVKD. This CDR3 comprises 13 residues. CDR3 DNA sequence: TGTGCCACCTCGGGGTTAATGGACACTGAAGCTTTCTTT. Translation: CATSGLMDTEAFF.

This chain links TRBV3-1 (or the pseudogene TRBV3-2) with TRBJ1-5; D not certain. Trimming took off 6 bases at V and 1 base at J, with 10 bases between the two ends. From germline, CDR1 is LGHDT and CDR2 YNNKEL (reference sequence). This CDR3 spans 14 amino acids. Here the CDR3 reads CASSSRRSNQPQHF. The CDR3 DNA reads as TGTGCCAGCAGTTCTAGGAGGAGCAATCAGCCCCAGCATTTT.

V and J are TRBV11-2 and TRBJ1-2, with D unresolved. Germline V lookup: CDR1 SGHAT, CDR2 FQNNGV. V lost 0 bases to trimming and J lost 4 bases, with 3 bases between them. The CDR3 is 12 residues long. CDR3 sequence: CASSLESYGYTF. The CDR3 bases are TGTGCCAGCAGCTTAGAAAGCTATGGCTACACCTTC.

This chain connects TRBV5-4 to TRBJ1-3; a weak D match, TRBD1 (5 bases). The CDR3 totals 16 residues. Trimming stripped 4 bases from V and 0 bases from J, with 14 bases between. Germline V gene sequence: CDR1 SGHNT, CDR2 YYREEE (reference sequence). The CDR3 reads CASSHGTARSGNTIYF. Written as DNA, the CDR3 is TGTGCCAGCAGCCACGGGACTGCCCGCTCTGGAAACACCATATATTTT.